This TCR beta chain was recovered during a study of cytomegalovirus exposure and HLA in healthy donors. Whole-study findings and limits: There were some public TCRs occurring in many donors, but most TCR sequences were rare.

The repertoire was sequenced with immunoSEQ multiplex PCR; TCRdb's copy has only in-frame clones and lacks some. The data contain some 79,000 clones, 90% to 95% of them singletons. A note on this clone: What it binds is unknown.

The CDR3 consists of 20 residues. Germline loops: CDR1 SGHDN, CDR2 FVKESK. Unmatched junction bases numbered 14, after V lost 8 bases and J lost 0 bases. The rearrangement joins TRBV14 to TRBJ2-1, with TRBD2 identical over 15 bases. This receptor was obtained from a young woman in good health and CMV-seropositive. The sample taken for sequencing was PBMCs. The CDR3 region is CASFPMGLAGGAFSYNEQFF. The CDR3 DNA sequence: TGTGCCAGCTTTCCAATGGGACTAGCGGGAGGCGCCTTCTCCTACAATGAGCAGTTCTTC.